Here is one T cell receptor beta chain with its context. Its antigen is as yet unknown. The length of the CDR3 is 15 residues. The V and J ends lost 3 bases and 0 bases respectively, with 12 bases between them. CDR1 LGHNA and CDR2 YSLEER come from the germline V gene. The record originates from a study of regulatory dendritic cells for organ transplantation. Study background: Regulatory dendritic cells came from monocytes given vitamin D3 and IL-10. Dendritic cell cultures received LPS on day 6. Findings and limits, study-wide: Alloreactive memory CD8+ T cell pools varied considerably between individuals. Regulatory dendritic cells appeared to expand memory CD8+ clones less than mature ones.

Sorted subsets were CFSE-labeled and cultured four to six days with allogeneic dendritic cells. Method: immunoSEQ multiplex PCR; TCRdb's copy keeps in-frame clones and lacks some. Among around 12,000 clones listed, 89% were seen once. Sample: naive CD8+ T cells from blood cultured with regulatory dendritic cells. Subset given: CD45RA+ naive T cells. This chain joins TRBV4-3 and TRBJ2-7; D remains unclear. The receptor comes from a human donor in good health. CDR3 region: CASSHLYQSSYEQYF. Written as DNA, the CDR3 is TGCGCCAGCAGCCACCTCTACCAGAGCTCCTACGAGCAGTACTTC.